A selection of T cell receptor beta chains follows, all from one sample in a study of long-term antiretroviral therapy in people with HIV. Assay: immunoSEQ multiplex PCR; the TCRdb copy retains only in-frame clones and omits some. The sample yields under 15,000 clones, roughly 90% seen once. The sequences come from unsorted PBMCs, collected 6.2 years after starting antiretroviral therapy. The receptors stem from a man aged 35-49 years with HIV. Both conserved end residues are part of each CDR3. D genes are given only for firm matches. Clone size is stated in some rows and not others, as once, few, many or a class when expanded.

V gene	clone size	J gene	D gene	CDR3 DNA	CDR3 protein
TRBV5-1	-	TRBJ1-1	-	TGCGCCAGCAGCTTGGTCTTCGGTTCCGGCACTGAAGCTTTCTTT	CASSLVFGSGTEAFF
TRBV19	-	TRBJ2-1	-	TGTGCCAGTAAAACGAGCGGGCGGGACAATGGTCAGTTCTTC	CASKTSGRDNGQFF
TRBV9	once	TRBJ1-2	-	TGTGCCAGCAGCGTAGGTGGAACCTATGGCTACACCTTC	CASSVGGTYGYTF
TRBV18	-	TRBJ2-7	-	TGTGCCAGCTCACCAATAGGGTTCAACGAGCAGTACTTC	CASSPIGFNEQYF
TRBV6-5	-	TRBJ2-7	-	TGTGCCAGCAGTTACTCCGGCAGGGGCGACGAGCAGTACTTC	CASSYSGRGDEQYF
TRBV19	-	TRBJ2-2	-	TGTGCCAGTAGCGGTGTTAGGGGTAACACCGGGGAGCTGTTTTTT	CASSGVRGNTGELFF
TRBV7-6	-	TRBJ2-1	-	TGTGCCAGCAGCCTCCACGTGGGGAATGAGCAGTTCTTC	CASSLHVGNEQFF
TRBV4-2	once	TRBJ2-7	-	TGTGCCAGCAGCCAACCGGGGCCCTCCTACGAGCAGTACTTC	CASSQPGPSYEQYF
TRBV7-9	-	TRBJ2-2	TRBD1	TGTGCCAGCAGCCTCCGGGACAGGGGGCAAACCGGGGAGCTGTTTTTT	CASSLRDRGQTGELFF
TRBV11-2	-	TRBJ2-7	TRBD2	TGTGCCAGCAGCTTAGGCGGGAGGGCCGAAGAGCAGTACTTC	CASSLGGRAEEQYF
TRBV6-5	-	TRBJ2-1	-	TGTGCCAGCAGGCGTGGCGGCGGTTGGCTCGCTGAGCAGTTCTTC	CASRRGGGWLAEQFF
TRBV28	few	TRBJ2-4	-	TGTGCCAGCAGTTTGTGGGACGGAAAAAACATTCAGTACTTC	CASSLWDGKNIQYF
TRBV9	once	TRBJ1-1	-	TGTGCCAGCAGCGTAGGGAACAGGGAGGTGAACACTGAAGCTTTCTTT	CASSVGNREVNTEAFF
TRBV27	-	TRBJ2-7	TRBD1	TGTGCCAGCAGTACGACGACAGGGATCGACGAGCAGTACTTC	CASSTTTGIDEQYF
TRBV29-1	-	TRBJ2-3	-	TGCAGCGCAATCACCCAGGGCTCCCCCACAGATACGCAGTATTTT	CSAITQGSPTDTQYF
TRBV11-2	-	TRBJ1-1	-	TGTGCCAGCAGCTTGGACGGGCTCACTGAAGCTTTCTTT	CASSLDGLTEAFF
TRBV18	-	TRBJ2-5	TRBD1	TGTGCCAGCTCAGATTCCCGGGACAGAACTAGAGAGACCCAGTACTTC	CASSDSRDRTRETQYF
TRBV5-6	few	TRBJ2-5	-	TGTGCCAGCAGCTTCCCAATTGGCAGGGAGACCCAGTACTTC	CASSFPIGRETQYF
TRBV5-4	once	TRBJ1-1	-	TGTGCCAGCAGCTTGGGAGGGATCACTGAAGCTTTCTTT	CASSLGGITEAFF
TRBV29-1	-	TRBJ2-5	-	TGCAGCGCGGTTGCGGGGTGGGAGACCCAGTACTTC	CSAVAGWETQYF
TRBV7-2	few	TRBJ2-6	-	TGTGCCAGCAGCTTAGATCAGGGGAGGAGCTCTGGGGCCAACGTCCTGACTTTC	CASSLDQGRSSGANVLTF
TRBV4-3	once	TRBJ2-1	TRBD1	TGCGCCAGCAGCGGATATGGGACAGGGGTTTACAATGAGCAGTTCTTC	CASSGYGTGVYNEQFF
TRBV6-4	-	TRBJ1-5	-	TGTGCCAGCAGTGACGGGGACAATCAGCCCCAGCATTTT	CASSDGDNQPQHF
TRBV7-7	once	TRBJ2-3	-	TGTGCTAGCAGTCCAACCGGGGATACGCAGTATTTT	CASSPTGDTQYF
TRBV7-2	-	TRBJ2-3	-	TGTGCCAGCAGCTTAGGGACGGGTTACACAGATACGCAGTATTTT	CASSLGTGYTDTQYF
TRBV4-1	-	TRBJ2-3	-	TGCGCCAGCAGCCAAGTAAGGGGAGCCCTAGGAGATACGCAGTATTTT	CASSQVRGALGDTQYF
TRBV28	-	TRBJ1-2	-	TGTGCCAGCAGTTTCACGGGGGGCGCTGGTGGCTACACCTTC	CASSFTGGAGGYTF
TRBV7-9	-	TRBJ1-4	-	TGTGCCAGCTCCCATGGGGGCGCGAGTGAAAAACTGTTTTTT	CASSHGGASEKLFF
TRBV19	-	TRBJ2-5	-	TGTGCCAGTAGTATAGCCCAGGGGACCCAGTACTTC	CASSIAQGTQYF
TRBV6-6	-	TRBJ2-2	-	TGTGCCAGCAGTTCCGGGGAGCTGTTTTTT	CASSSGELFF
TRBV27	-	TRBJ1-5	-	TGTGCCAGCAAGGAGGTTATTGGCAATCAGCCCCAGCATTTT	CASKEVIGNQPQHF
TRBV29-1	-	TRBJ1-2	-	TGCAGCGCGGTTCCCCCATCGGCCGGTGGCTACACCTTC	CSAVPPSAGGYTF
TRBV5-8	-	TRBJ2-7	-	TGTGCCAGCAGCTCGACAGCGCTAGGGTACGAGCAGTACTTC	CASSSTALGYEQYF
TRBV9	-	TRBJ2-1	-	TGTGCCAGCAGCGAGACTGCATTGCTTGGAGAGCAGTTCTTC	CASSETALLGEQFF
TRBV7-3	-	TRBJ2-2	-	TGTGCCAGCAGCTTGGGCCTCGACACCGGGGAGCTGTTTTTT	CASSLGLDTGELFF
TRBV28	-	TRBJ2-7	-	TGTGCCAGCAGTTTATTAGGTGGGAGCTACGAGCAGTACTTC	CASSLLGGSYEQYF
TRBV10-3	-	TRBJ2-7	TRBD2	TGTGCCATCAGTGAGGGCGGGAGGCTGTCCGAGCAGTACTTC	CAISEGGRLSEQYF
TRBV29-1	-	TRBJ1-1	-	TGCAGCGTCGAGATGGGACGGGGGAACACTGAAGCTTTCTTT	CSVEMGRGNTEAFF
TRBV28	-	TRBJ1-5	-	TGTGCCAGCCTCCTCGGAAGTTTATTAAGCAATCAGCCCCAGCATTTT	CASLLGSLLSNQPQHF
TRBV7-3	-	TRBJ2-1	TRBD2	TGTGCCAGCAGCTTAACCCCACTAGCGGGGTCTCGTGGTCAGTTCTTC	CASSLTPLAGSRGQFF
TRBV15	-	TRBJ2-4	TRBD2	TGTGCCACCAGCAGTAGACTAGCGGGAGATACAAGGACCAAAAACATTCAGTACTTC	CATSSRLAGDTRTKNIQYF
TRBV29-1	few	TRBJ1-4	TRBD1	TGCAGCGTAAACAGGGGGGATGAAAAACTGTTTTTT	CSVNRGDEKLFF
TRBV4-1	-	TRBJ2-7	-	TGCGCCAGCAGCCAAAGTCTATTATACGAGCAGTACTTC	CASSQSLLYEQYF
TRBV15	-	TRBJ2-5	TRBD2	TGTGCCACCAGCAGAGATCGGGGGCTAGCGGGAGTTGGGTACCAAGAGACCCAGTACTTC	CATSRDRGLAGVGYQETQYF
TRBV12-1	-	TRBJ2-7	-	TGTGCCAGCAGCCCCTGGACTAGCGGGAGCCTCTACGAGCAGTACTTC	CASSPWTSGSLYEQYF
TRBV19	-	TRBJ2-7	-	TGTGCCAGTAGTGAGCGGGCCTCCTACGAGCAGTACTTC	CASSERASYEQYF
TRBV6-1	-	TRBJ1-3	TRBD1	TGTGCCAGCAGGAGTCCGTGGACAGGGGGGAACACCATATATTTT	CASRSPWTGGNTIYF
TRBV6-5	-	TRBJ2-7	-	TGTGCCAGCAGTTCGGCAGGCCCCTACGAGCAGTACTTC	CASSSAGPYEQYF
TRBV30	-	TRBJ1-1	TRBD1	TGTGCCTGGAGCCGGGACAGGAACACTGAAGCTTTCTTT	CAWSRDRNTEAFF
TRBV6-6	-	TRBJ1-3	-	TGTGCCACGTCCGCTGGAAACACCATATATTTT	CATSAGNTIYF
TRBV7-2	-	TRBJ1-5	-	TGTGCCAGCAGCTTAGCTGGGAGGGGGAGTCAGCCCCAGCATTTT	CASSLAGRGSQPQHF
TRBV5-1	-	TRBJ2-1	TRBD2	TGCGCCAGCAGCTTTTTGACTAGCGGGAGGCTCTCCTACAATGAGCAGTTCTTC	CASSFLTSGRLSYNEQFF
TRBV4-1	-	TRBJ1-5	-	TGCGCCAGCAGCCAAGTAGGGAATATGGGCAATCAGCCCCAGCATTTT	CASSQVGNMGNQPQHF